This T cell receptor (beta chain) was identified during a study of cytomegalovirus exposure and HLA in healthy donors. This CDR3 comprises 15 residues. Germline V gene sequence: CDR1 MNHEY, CDR2 SMNVEV (reference sequence). Germline trimming cut 2 bases from V and 6 bases from J; bases unmatched to any gene: 6. Primers: 60 Vbeta forward and 13 Jbeta reverse. In the source study's methods: Approximately 9.9 million of around 85 million unique TCR beta chains were shared, per a later count. The data were produced by immunoSEQ multiplex PCR, yet TCRdb's version contains in-frame clones alone and is incomplete. The DNA was the basis for D and trimming; V, J and clone size are from that table. The sample consists of under 150,000 clones, approximately 9% of them appearing once. Overall study findings and caveats: Cytomegalovirus association was listed for about 180 TCR beta chains.

As to this clone: Its specificity is not known.

The specimen sequenced was PBMCs. The gene calls are TRBV27 and TRBJ2-2; TRBD2 agrees at 7 bases. The sequence came from a male donor in good health and CMV-seronegative. CDR3 region: CASSLRREKPGELFF. CDR3 nucleotide sequence: TGTGCCAGCAGTTTACGGCGGGAGAAACCCGGGGAGCTGTTTTTT.